Here is one T cell receptor (beta chain) with its context. This clonotype was detected only a few times. Its antigen has not been determined. The input lacks base qualities; no much larger clone sits a single base away. Every donor was a healthy Caucasian. After removal of 4 bases from V and 4 bases from J, the junction retains 10 bases not matched to a gene. The CDR1 and CDR2 encoded by the germline V gene are MGHRA and YSYEKL. Counted from cysteine to phenylalanine, this CDR3 has 16 amino acids. The only DNA kept is the CDR3, 48 bases in frame from the first base. This specimen belongs to a study of identical twins (dated by TCRdb to about 2016). As for the study more broadly: To test whether fetal clonotypes persist, this study deep-sequenced TCR alpha and beta repertoires from monozygotic twins, from unrelated adults of various ages, and from cord blood. Replicate twin experiments were performed at different times using different library preparation protocols to rule out contamination.

Paper-wide results and their limitations: Out-of-frame TCR alpha sequences shared between twins showed an excess of low generation-probability sequences compared with coincidental sharing between unrelated individuals. Abundant cord blood beta clonotypes had fewer insertions, young adult naive repertoires showed a similar but weaker trend, and memory repertoires showed no such trend. Because the same donors could not be followed over many years, the conclusions depended on cross-sectional statistical analysis. Excess twin sharing in beta out-of-frame sequences was weaker because fewer shared sequences lowered the signal-to-noise ratio. Out-of-frame TCR alpha sharing in monozygotic twins was systematically underestimated by recombination models, whereas sharing between unrelated individuals was in agreement with the recombination models. Zero-insertion analyses could be partly confounded by invariant T cells such as MAIT and iNKT, though diverse VJ usage argued against such confounding for most clonotypes.

Library preparation used 5' RACE. TCRdb records Illumina HiSeq 2000 as the sequencer. A universal primer binding site was introduced by template switching, and a unique molecular identifier was present in the final cDNA, enabling accurate counting of TCR cDNA molecules. First-strand cDNA for TCR alpha and beta chains was synthesized from specific primers in the conserved constant-segment region. To control for contamination, every cDNA library was double barcoded, receiving both a SMART-Mk sample barcode and Illumina barcodes. TruSeq adapter sequences and Illumina sample barcodes were added in two successive PCR steps. The TCR alpha and beta cDNA libraries were sequenced on the Illumina HiSeq platform using custom primers. The original pipeline was this. MiGEC was used to process raw reads and extract unique molecular identifiers, and MiXCR was used to find CDR3 positions. Recombination models were inferred per individual with the repgenHMM and IGoR tools using an EM algorithm. The tcR package in R was used for shared clonotype analysis, with sharing normalized by the product of cloneset sizes. To study raw recombination without the effects of thymic and clonal selection, out-of-frame nonproductive sequences were analyzed. The public reads were reanalyzed by TCRdb: fastp trimming at Q25, MiXCR alignment, in-frame beta chains only. Duplicate CDR3 protein sequences are folded into a single record with the most common DNA and genes. TCRdb assigned the V and J calls; the authors' analysis was not used. Here the sample has around 1.7 million distinct CDR3 sequences; roughly a third occur a single time. The ten top clones hold around 0.25% of the sample.

The sequence is built from TRBV4-1 and TRBJ2-3; TRBD1 agrees with 8 junctional bases. The TCR sequence derives from a newborn girl in good health. The sample was cord blood. At the DNA level, the sequence is TGCGCCAGCAGCCGTATGCAGGGGGCGAGCGCAGATACGCAGTATTTT. Its translation is CASSRMQGASADTQYF.